This paragraph reports one T cell receptor (beta chain). This clone is a singleton in its sample. Its target antigen remains unknown. The record has no base qualities; no much larger clone is one base away. The record originates from a study of radiotherapy plus CTLA-4 blockade in lung cancer listed by TCRdb under 2018. Some background on the complete study: Objective responses were observed in approximately 19% of enrolled patients, and disease control was achieved in around 30%.

Trimming removed 5 bases from V and 3 bases from J, leaving 11 bases between the germline ends. From the cysteine up to the phenylalanine, the CDR3 has a length of 13 residues. Only CDR3 DNA remains: 39 bases, in frame from the first base. The germline V gene gives CDR1 as MNHEY and CDR2 as SVGAGI. The study tested focal radiation therapy combined with CTLA-4 blockade (ipilimumab) in patients with chemo-refractory metastatic non-small-cell lung cancer. Libraries were built with the immunoSEQ multiplex PCR assay. This immuneACCESS table, as held by TCRdb, lists in-frame sequences with V and J called but not all clones. Of the missing ones, under half trace to an unresolved V gene in checked studies; the others have no known cause. The sample records more than 75,000 clones, roughly 80% of which are singletons. Jointly, the top ten make up about 25% of the sample. Results the study describes overall, beyond this receptor: After treatment with radiotherapy and ipilimumab, TCR clones that originated in tumors expanded in peripheral blood. Increased serum interferon-beta after radiation, together with early dynamic changes in blood T cell clones, were reported to be the strongest predictors of response.

The V gene is TRBV6-5 and the J gene is TRBJ2-7; a tentative D match to TRBD2 spans 5 bases. The sample consisted of peripheral blood, taken from a patient treated with radiotherapy plus ipilimumab. The sequence was obtained from a human donor with non-small cell lung cancer that progressed on radiotherapy plus ipilimumab. The CDR3: CASSTGILYEQYF. The DNA sequence is TGTGCCAGCAGTACCGGGATCCTCTACGAGCAGTACTTC.